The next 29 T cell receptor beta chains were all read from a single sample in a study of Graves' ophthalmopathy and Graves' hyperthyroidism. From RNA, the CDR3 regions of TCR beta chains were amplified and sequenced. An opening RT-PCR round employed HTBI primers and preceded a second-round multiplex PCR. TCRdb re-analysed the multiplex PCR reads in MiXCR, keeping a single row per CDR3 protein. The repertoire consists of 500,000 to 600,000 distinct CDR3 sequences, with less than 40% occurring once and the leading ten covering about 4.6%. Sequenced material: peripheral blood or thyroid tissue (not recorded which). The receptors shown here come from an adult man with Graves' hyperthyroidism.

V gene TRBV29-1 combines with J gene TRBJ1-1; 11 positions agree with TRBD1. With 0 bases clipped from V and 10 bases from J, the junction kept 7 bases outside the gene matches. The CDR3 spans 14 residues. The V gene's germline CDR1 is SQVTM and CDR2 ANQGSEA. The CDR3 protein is CSVEDGTGGGVAFF. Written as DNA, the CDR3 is TGCAGCGTTGAAGATGGGACAGGGGGGGGAGTAGCTTTCTTT.

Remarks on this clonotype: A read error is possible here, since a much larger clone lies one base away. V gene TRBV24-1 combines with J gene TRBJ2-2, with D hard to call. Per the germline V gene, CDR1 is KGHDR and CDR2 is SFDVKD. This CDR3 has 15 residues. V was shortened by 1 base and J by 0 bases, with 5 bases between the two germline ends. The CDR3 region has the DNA TGTGCCACCAGTGATTTCCGGGCGAACACCGGGGAGCTGTTTTTT. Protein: CATSDFRANTGELFF.

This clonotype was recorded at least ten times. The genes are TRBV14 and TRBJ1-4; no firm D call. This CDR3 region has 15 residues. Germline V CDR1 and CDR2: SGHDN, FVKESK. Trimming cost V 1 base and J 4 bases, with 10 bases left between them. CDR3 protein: CASSQGVGSNEKLFF. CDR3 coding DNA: TGTGCCAGCAGCCAAGGCGTAGGAAGTAATGAAAAACTGTTTTTT.

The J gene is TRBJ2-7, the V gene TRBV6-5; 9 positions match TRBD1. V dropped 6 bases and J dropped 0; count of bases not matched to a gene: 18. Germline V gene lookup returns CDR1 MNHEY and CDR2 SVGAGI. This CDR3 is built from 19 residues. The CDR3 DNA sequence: TGTGCCAGCAGCTCTAAATGGACAGGGGCCTCCGGATTCTCCTACGAGCAGTACTTC. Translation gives CASSSKWTGASGFSYEQYF.

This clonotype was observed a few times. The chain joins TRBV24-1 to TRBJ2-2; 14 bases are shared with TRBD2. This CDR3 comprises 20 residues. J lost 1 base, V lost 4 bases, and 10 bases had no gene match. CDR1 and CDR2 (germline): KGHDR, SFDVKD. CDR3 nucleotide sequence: TGTGCCACCAGTGACATACCGGGACTAGCGGGGGCCAAGAACACCGGGGAGCTGTTTTTT. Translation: CATSDIPGLAGAKNTGELFF.

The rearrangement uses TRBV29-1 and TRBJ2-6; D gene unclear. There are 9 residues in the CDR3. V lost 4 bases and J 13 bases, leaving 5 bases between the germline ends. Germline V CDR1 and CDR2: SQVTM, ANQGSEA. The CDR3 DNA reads TGCAGCGTTGGCAGGGTCCTGACTTTC. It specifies CSVGRVLTF.

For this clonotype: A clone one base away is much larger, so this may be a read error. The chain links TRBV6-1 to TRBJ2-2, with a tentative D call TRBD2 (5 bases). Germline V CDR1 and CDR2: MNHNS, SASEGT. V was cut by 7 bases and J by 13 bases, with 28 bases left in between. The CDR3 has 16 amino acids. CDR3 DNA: TGTGCCAGCACGGGGTCGGCGGTGGAGACACCGGGGTCGCTGTTTTTT. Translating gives CASTGSAVETPGSLFF.

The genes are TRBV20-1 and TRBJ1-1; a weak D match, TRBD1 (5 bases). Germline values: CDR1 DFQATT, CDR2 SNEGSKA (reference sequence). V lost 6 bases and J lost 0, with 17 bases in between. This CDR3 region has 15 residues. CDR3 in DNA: TGCAGTGCGCCGGGACCGATCTTCATGAACACTGAAGCTTTCTTT. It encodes CSAPGPIFMNTEAFF.

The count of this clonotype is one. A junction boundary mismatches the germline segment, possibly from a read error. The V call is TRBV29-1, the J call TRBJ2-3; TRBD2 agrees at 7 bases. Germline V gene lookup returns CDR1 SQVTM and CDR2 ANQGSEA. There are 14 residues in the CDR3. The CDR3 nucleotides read TGCAGCGTTCGGGGGGACCCGAGCACAGATACGCGGTATTTT. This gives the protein CSVRGDPSTDTRYF.

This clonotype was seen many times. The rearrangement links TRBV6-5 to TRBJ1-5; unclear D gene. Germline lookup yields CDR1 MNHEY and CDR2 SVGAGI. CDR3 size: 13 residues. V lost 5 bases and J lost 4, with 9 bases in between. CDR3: CASSAYLNQPQHF. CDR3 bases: TGTGCCAGCAGTGCCTATCTGAATCAGCCCCAGCATTTT.

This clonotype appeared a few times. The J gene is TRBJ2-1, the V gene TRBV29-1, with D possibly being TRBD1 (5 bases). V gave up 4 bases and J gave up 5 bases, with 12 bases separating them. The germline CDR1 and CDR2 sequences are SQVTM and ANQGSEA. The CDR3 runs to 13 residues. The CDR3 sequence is CSVGRTPHNEQFF. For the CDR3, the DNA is TGCAGCGTTGGCAGGACACCTCACAATGAGCAGTTCTTC.

CDR3 in DNA: TGCAGTGCGTTTCGCAGGGGCTTTCTCGAGCAGTACTTC. It encodes CSAFRRGFLEQYF. This chain links TRBV20-1 with TRBJ2-7; D may be TRBD1 (6 bases). The CDR3 contains 13 residues. The germline CDR1 and CDR2 sequences are DFQATT and SNEGSKA (reference sequence). V was clipped by 6 bases and J by 6 bases, with 18 bases between them.

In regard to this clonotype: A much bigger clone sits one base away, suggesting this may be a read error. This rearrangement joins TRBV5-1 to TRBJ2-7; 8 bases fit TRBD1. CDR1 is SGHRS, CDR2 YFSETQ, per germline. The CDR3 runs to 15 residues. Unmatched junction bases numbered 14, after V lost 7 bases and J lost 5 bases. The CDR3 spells CASWHGDRGLDEQYF. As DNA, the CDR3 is TGCGCCAGCTGGCATGGAGACAGGGGCTTGGACGAGCAGTACTTC.

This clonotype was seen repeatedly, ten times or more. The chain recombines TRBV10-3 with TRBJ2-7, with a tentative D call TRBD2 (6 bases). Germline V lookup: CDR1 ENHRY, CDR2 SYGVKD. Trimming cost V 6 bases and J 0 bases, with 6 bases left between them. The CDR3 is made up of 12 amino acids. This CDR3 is CAIRDYSYEQYF. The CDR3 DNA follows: TGTGCCATCAGGGACTACTCCTACGAGCAGTACTTC.

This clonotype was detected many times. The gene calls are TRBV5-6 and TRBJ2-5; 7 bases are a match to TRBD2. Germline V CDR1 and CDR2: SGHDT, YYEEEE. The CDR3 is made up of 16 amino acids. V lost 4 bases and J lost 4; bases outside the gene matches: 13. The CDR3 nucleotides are TGTGCCAGCAGCCCCTTAAGGGCGGGAGTCGGAGAGACCCAGTACTTC. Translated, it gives CASSPLRAGVGETQYF.

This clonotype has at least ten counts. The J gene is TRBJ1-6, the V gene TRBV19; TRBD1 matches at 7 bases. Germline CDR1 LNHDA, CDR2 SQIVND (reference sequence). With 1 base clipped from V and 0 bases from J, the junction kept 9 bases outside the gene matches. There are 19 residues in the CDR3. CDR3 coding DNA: TGTGCCAGTAGTATAGTAGGACAGGCTACCAGCTCCTATAATTCACCCCTCCACTTT. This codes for CASSIVGQATSSYNSPLHF. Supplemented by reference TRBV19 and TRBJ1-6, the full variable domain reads DGGITQSPKYLFRKEGQNVTLSCEQNLNHDAMYWYRQDPGQGLRLIYYSQIVNDFQKGDIAEGYSVSREKKESFPLTVTSAQKNPTAFYLCASSIVGQATSSYNSPLHFGNGTRLTVT.

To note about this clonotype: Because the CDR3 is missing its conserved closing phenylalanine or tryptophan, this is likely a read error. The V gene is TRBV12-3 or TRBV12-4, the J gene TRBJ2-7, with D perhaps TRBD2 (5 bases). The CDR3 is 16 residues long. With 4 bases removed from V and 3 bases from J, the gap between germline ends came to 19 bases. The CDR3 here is CASSSNRGGRNYEQYL. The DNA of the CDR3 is TGTGCCAGCAGTTCCAACCGCGGCGGGCGCAACTACGAGCAGTACCTC.

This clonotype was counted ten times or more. CDR3 sequence: CATSAGANVLTF. The DNA for the CDR3 is TGTGCCACCAGTGCCGGGGCCAACGTCCTGACTTTC. The V gene is TRBV24-1, the J gene TRBJ2-6; D gene uncertain. CDR1 KGHDR and CDR2 SFDVKD come from the germline V gene. The length of the CDR3 is 12 residues. Between the trimmed V and J ends, which lost 5 bases and 4 bases, there was a span of 2 bases.

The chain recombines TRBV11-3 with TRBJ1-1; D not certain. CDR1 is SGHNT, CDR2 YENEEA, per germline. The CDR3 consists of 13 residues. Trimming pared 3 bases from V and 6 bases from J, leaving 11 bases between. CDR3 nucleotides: TGTGCCAGCAGCTTTTTTTCCGGGGCTGAAGCTTTCTTT. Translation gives CASSFFSGAEAFF. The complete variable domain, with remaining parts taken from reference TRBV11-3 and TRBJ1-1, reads EAGVVQSPRYKIIEKKQPVAFWCNPISGHNTLYWYLQNLGQGPELLIRYENEEAVDDSQLPKDRFSAERLKGVDSTLKIQPAELGDSAVYLCASSFFSGAEAFFGQGTRLTVV.

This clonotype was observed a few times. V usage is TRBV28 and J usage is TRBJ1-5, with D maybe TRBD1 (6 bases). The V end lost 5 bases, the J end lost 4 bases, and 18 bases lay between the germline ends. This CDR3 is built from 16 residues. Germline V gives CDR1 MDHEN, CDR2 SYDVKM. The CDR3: CASSLPTGERNQPQHF. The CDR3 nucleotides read TGTGCCAGCAGTCTCCCGACAGGCGAGAGGAATCAGCCCCAGCATTTT.

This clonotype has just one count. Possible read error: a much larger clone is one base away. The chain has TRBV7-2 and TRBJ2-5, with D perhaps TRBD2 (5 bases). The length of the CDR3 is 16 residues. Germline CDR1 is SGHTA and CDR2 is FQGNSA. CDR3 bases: TGTGTCAGCAGCCCAACCGGGCCCGGGATGGTAGAGACCCAGTACTTC. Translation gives CVSSPTGPGMVETQYF.

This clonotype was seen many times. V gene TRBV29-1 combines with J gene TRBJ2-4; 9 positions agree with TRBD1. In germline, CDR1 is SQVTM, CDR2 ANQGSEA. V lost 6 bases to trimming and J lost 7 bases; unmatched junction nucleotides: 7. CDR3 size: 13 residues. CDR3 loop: CSVDFGTGNIQYF. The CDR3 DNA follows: TGCAGCGTAGACTTCGGGACAGGGAACATTCAGTACTTC.

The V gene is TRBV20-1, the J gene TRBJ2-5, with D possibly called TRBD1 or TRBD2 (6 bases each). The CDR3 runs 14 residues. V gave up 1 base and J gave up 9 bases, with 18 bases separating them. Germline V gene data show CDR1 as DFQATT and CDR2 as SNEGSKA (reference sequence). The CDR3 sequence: CSARAQGGNQPQYF. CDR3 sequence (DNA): TGCAGTGCTAGAGCACAGGGAGGCAATCAGCCCCAGTACTTC.

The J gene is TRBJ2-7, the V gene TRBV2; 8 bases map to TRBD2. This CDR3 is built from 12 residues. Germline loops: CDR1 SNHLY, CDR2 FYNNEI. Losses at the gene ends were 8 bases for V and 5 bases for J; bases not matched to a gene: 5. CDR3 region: CASLGTSHEQYF. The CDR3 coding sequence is TGTGCCAGCCTTGGGACTAGTCACGAGCAGTACTTC.

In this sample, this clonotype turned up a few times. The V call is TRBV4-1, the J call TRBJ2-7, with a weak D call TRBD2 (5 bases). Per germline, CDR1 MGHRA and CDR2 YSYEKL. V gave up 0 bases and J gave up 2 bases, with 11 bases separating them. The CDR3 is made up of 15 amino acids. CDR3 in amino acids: CASSQDILEAYEQYF. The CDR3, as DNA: TGCGCCAGCAGCCAAGATATCTTGGAGGCCTACGAGCAGTACTTC.

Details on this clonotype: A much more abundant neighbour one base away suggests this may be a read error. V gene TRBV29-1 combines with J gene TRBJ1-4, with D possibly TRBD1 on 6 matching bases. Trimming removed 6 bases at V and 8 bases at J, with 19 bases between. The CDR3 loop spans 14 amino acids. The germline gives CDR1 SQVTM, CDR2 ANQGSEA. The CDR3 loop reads CSVGTGRGGEKLFF. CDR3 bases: TGCAGCGTGGGTACAGGAAGGGGGGGCGAAAAACTGTTTTTT.

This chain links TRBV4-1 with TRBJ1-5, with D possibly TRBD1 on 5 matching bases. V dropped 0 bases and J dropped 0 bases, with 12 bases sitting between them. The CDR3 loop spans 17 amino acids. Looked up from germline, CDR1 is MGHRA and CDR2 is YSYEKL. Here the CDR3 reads CASSQDHPTVSNQPQHF. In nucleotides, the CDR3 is TGCGCCAGCAGCCAAGATCATCCGACAGTTAGCAATCAGCCCCAGCATTTT.

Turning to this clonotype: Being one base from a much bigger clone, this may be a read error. DNA of the CDR3: TGCGCCAGCAGCTCCCAAGACGGCGCCTACGAGCAGTACTTC. Translation: CASSSQDGAYEQYF. V and J are TRBV5-1 and TRBJ2-7; D gene ambiguous. The CDR3 loop spans 14 amino acids. With 3 bases removed from V and 2 bases from J, the gap between germline ends came to 12 bases. Germline CDR1 is SGHRS and CDR2 is YFSETQ.

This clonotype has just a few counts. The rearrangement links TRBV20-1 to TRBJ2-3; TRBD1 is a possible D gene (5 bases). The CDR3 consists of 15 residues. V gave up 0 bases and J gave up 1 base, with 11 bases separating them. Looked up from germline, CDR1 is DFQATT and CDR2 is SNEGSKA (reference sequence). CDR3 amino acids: CSARDQGVGTDTQYF. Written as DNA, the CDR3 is TGCAGTGCTAGAGATCAAGGGGTAGGCACAGATACGCAGTATTTT.